The entry below describes one T cell receptor (beta chain). Its antigen is still unknown. The length of the CDR3 is 14 residues. V dropped 3 bases and J dropped 3 bases, with 12 bases sitting between them. This specimen comes from a study of T cells in Graves' hyperthyroidism and ophthalmopathy. TCR beta CDR3 sequences were amplified from RNA transcripts. First-round RT-PCR with HTBI primers amplified the TCR CDR3 region. In TCRdb, the multiplex PCR reads were re-called with MiXCR into one record per CDR3 protein. The table lists around 690,000 distinct CDR3 sequences, roughly 20% of them singletons. Study-level findings and limits: Blood also held most thyroid clonotypes expanded beyond 0.001.

Material for sequencing was blood. The V gene is TRBV12-3 or TRBV12-4, the J gene TRBJ2-7; no firm D call. This TCR was recovered from a man aged 25-40 years with Graves' ophthalmopathy. The CDR3 sequence: CASSLGWLYYEQYF. As DNA, the CDR3 is TGTGCCAGCAGTTTGGGTTGGTTATACTACGAGCAGTACTTC.